This TCR beta chain comes out of a study of brain T cells in children with intractable seizures. The table came from immunoSEQ multiplex PCR; TCRdb's copy has only in-frame clones and leaves some out. The repertoire holds 5,000 or so clones, roughly nine tenths seen once, with under 2% in the top ten. Trimming took 6 bases from V and 10 from J; bases not matched to a gene: 12. Germline V CDR1 and CDR2: MNHEY, SVGAGI. The CDR3 has 15 amino acids. Remarks on this clone: Its target is unknown.

Study findings and constraints: Pre- and post-surgery blood differed in depth, so pre-surgery absences may be undersampling. Only CDR3 sequence similarity suggested viral specificity, without known HCMV serostatus.

The sequenced cases were selected for having the highest brain T cell transcript signatures. Before surgery, patients took at least one anti-epileptic drug. The chain employs TRBV6-5 and TRBJ2-1; 10 nucleotides match TRBD2. The material was resected brain tissue, obtained at surgery. This TCR derives from a boy under three years old with focal cortical dysplasia and intractable seizures. The CDR3 sequence is CASRVSSGGAEEQFF. In nucleotides, the CDR3 is TGTGCCAGCAGGGTGTCGAGCGGGGGGGCGGAAGAGCAGTTCTTC.